This T cell receptor beta chain was identified during a study of molecular identifiers for immune sequencing clone quantification. Notes on the study in general: Detection of one spiked Jurkat cell's TCR RNA reportedly worked in 1 million or so naive cells. Same-barcode identical TCR molecules could make highly expanded clones look smaller than they are.

TCRdb re-analysed the PCR reads in MiXCR, keeping a single row per CDR3 protein. Of approximately 90,000 distinct CDR3 sequences in the sample, approximately 24% were seen once. There are 14 residues in the CDR3. Germline CDR1 LNHDA, CDR2 SQIVND (reference sequence). Trimming stripped 7 bases from V and 3 bases from J, with 14 bases between. This clonotype has a count of ten or more. Its antigen is unknown. The V and J genes are TRBV19 and TRBJ2-3; possibly TRBD1 for D (5 bases). Sequenced material: naive CD8+ T cells from blood, with Jurkat cell RNA spiked in. Specified subset: FACS-sorted CD8+CD4-CCR7+CD45RA+ naive T cells. This clonotype was obtained from a human donor in good health. Some libraries in this study had Jurkat cell RNA spiked in. CDR3 amino acids: CASTEGVVTDTQYF. CDR3 DNA: TGTGCCAGTACCGAAGGGGTAGTTACAGATACGCAGTATTTT.